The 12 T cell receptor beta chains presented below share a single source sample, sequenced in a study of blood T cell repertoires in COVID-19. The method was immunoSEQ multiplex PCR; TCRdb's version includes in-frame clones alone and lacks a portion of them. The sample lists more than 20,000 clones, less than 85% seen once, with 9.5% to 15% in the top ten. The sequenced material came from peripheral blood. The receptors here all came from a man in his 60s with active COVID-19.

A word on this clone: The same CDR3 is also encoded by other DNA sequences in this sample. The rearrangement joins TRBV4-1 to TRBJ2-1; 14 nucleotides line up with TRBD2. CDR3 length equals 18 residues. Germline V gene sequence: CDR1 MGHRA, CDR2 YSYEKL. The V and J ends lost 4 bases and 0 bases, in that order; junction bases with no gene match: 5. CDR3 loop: CASSLGLAGESSYNEQFF. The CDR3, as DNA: TGCGCCAGCAGCCTGGGACTAGCGGGGGAGAGCTCCTACAATGAGCAGTTCTTC.

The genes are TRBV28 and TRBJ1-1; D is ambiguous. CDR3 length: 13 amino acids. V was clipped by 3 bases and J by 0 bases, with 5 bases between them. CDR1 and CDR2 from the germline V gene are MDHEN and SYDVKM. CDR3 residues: CASSFAVNTEAFF. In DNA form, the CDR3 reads TGTGCCAGCAGTTTTGCAGTGAACACTGAAGCTTTCTTT.

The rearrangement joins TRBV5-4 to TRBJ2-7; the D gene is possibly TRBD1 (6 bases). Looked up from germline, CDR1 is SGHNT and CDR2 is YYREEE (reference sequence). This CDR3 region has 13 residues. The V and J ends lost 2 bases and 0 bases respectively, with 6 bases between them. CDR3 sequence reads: CASSLQGSYEQYF. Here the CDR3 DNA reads TGTGCCAGCAGCTTACAGGGCTCCTACGAGCAGTACTTC. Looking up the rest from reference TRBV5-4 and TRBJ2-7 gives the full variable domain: ETGVTQSPTHLIKTRGQQVTLRCSSQSGHNTVSWYQQALGQGPQFIFQYYREEENGRGNFPPRFSGLQFPNYSSELNVNALELDDSALYLCASSLQGSYEQYFGPGTRLTVT.

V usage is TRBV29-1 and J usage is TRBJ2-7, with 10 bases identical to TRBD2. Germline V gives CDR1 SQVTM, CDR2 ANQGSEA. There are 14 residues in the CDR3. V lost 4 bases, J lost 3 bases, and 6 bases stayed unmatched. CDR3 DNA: TGCAGCGTTGTAAGCGGGAGGGCCCTCTACGAGCAGTACTTC. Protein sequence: CSVVSGRALYEQYF.

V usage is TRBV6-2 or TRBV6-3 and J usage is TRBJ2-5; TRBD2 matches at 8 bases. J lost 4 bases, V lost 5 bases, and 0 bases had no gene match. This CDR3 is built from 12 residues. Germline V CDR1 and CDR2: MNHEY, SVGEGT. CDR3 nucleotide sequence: TGTGCCAGCAGTCTAGCGGGAGAGACCCAGTACTTC. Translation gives CASSLAGETQYF.

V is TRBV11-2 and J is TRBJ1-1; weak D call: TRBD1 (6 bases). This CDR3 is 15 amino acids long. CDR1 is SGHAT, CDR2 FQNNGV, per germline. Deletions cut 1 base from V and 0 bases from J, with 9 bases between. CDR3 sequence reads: CASSLGGHVNTEAFF. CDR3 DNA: TGTGCCAGCAGCTTAGGGGGACACGTGAACACTGAAGCTTTCTTT.

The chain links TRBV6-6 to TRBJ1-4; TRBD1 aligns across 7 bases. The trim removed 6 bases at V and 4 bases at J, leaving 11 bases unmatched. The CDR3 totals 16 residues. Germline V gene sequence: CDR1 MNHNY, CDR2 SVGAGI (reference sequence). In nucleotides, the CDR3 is TGTGCCAGCAGAACGGGACAGACTCTTGGTAATGAAAAACTGTTTTTT. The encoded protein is CASRTGQTLGNEKLFF.

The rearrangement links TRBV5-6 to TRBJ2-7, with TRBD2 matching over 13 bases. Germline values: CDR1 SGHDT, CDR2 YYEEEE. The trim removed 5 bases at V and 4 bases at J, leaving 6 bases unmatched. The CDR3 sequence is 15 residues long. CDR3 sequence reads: CASSPGLAGTYEQYF. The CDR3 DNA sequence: TGTGCCAGCAGTCCGGGACTAGCGGGAACATACGAGCAGTACTTC.

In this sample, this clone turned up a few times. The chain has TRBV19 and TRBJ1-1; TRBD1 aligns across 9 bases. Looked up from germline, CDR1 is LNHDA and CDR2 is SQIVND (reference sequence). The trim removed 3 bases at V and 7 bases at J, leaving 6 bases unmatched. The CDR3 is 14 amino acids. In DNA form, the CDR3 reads TGTGCCAGTAGTATTACAGGGGGCGCCGGTGAAGCTTTCTTT. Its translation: CASSITGGAGEAFF.

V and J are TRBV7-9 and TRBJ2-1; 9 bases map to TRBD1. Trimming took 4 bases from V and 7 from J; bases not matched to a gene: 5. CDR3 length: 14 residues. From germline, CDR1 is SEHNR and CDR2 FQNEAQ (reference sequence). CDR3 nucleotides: TGTGCCAGCAGCTGGGGACAGGGTGGGAATGAGCAGTTCTTC. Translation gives CASSWGQGGNEQFF.

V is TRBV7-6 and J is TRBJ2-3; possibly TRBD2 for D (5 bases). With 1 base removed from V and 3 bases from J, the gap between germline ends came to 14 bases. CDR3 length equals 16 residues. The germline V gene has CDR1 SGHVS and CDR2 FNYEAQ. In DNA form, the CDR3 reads TGTGCCAGCAGCTTAGGGGTAGAGCGAGGGACAGATACGCAGTATTTT. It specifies CASSLGVERGTDTQYF.

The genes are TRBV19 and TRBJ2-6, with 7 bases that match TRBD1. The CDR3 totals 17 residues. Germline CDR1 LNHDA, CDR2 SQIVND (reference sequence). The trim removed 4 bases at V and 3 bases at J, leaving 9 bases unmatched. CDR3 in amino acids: CASSRQGSWGGANVLTF. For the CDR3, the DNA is TGTGCCAGTAGTAGACAGGGTTCATGGGGTGGGGCCAACGTCCTGACTTTC.